The TCR beta chain described here comes from a study of blood T cell repertoires in COVID-19. The overall study: COVID-19 samples, acute and convalescent, were from the United States, Italy and Spain. From T cells, B-cell-depleted T cells, or PBMCs came the material, which was cDNA or gDNA.

Original analysis: Reference gene primer amplification gave estimated nucleated cell counts. Clones were read by immunoSEQ multiplex PCR, and TCRdb kept only the in-frame ones, dropping some. The DNA was the basis for D and trimming; V, J and clone size are from that table. The sample lists a few hundred thousand clones, roughly 86% occurring once. A single count supports this clone. This CDR3 spans 14 amino acids. Germline loops: CDR1 LNHDA, CDR2 SQIVND (reference sequence). V was cut by 6 bases and J by 0 bases, with 11 bases left in between. The specimen was peripheral blood. The sequence was collected from a woman in her forties or fifties with acute or convalescent COVID-19. The chain combines TRBV19 with TRBJ1-1; D remains ambiguous. The CDR3 region is CASRRREMNTEAFF. In DNA, the CDR3 is TGTGCCAGTAGGAGACGGGAAATGAACACTGAAGCTTTCTTT.